A selection of T cell receptor beta chains follows, all from one sample in a study of T cells expressing NK-cell markers. With the 5' RACE reads reprocessed, TCRdb shows one record per CDR3 protein and no DNA. The sample table sets out 250,000 to 300,000 distinct CDR3 sequences. Sequenced material: blood T cells: a sorted CD56 or NKG2C T cell subset, CD4+ or CD8+ T cells, or bulk PBMC T cells (not recorded which). The source of these receptors is a woman between 18 and 70 years old in good health. Both conserved end residues are part of each CDR3.

cdr3_aa: CASTRDSWNTEAFF
v_call: TRBV5-1
j_call: TRBJ1-1

cdr3_aa: CASTLRVAGVNEQFF
v_call: TRBV12-3/TRBV12-4
j_call: TRBJ2-1

cdr3_aa: CAWGQRRTDTQYF
v_call: TRBV30
j_call: TRBJ2-3

cdr3_aa: CASSRTRAGYNEQFF
v_call: TRBV7-3
j_call: TRBJ2-1

cdr3_aa: CASNTGGRTQYF
v_call: TRBV11-2
j_call: TRBJ2-5

cdr3_aa: CASTVQPFANTGELFF
v_call: TRBV2
j_call: TRBJ2-2

cdr3_aa: CATSTGIYNEQFF
v_call: TRBV24-1
j_call: TRBJ2-1

cdr3_aa: CASSPPGPRNTEAFF
v_call: TRBV27
j_call: TRBJ1-1

cdr3_aa: CASSLPGTNSYEQYF
v_call: TRBV7-2
j_call: TRBJ2-7

cdr3_aa: CASSPPGRRNSPLHF
v_call: TRBV18
j_call: TRBJ1-6

cdr3_aa: CSARYGAAGNGYTF
v_call: TRBV20-1
j_call: TRBJ1-2

cdr3_aa: CASSLLEETQYF
v_call: TRBV5-1
j_call: TRBJ2-5

cdr3_aa: CASSQDLSSGIRNEQFF
v_call: TRBV4-2
j_call: TRBJ2-1

cdr3_aa: CASSLAGGAGGIAKNIQYF
v_call: TRBV3-1
j_call: TRBJ2-4

cdr3_aa: CASSLQGGGTTDTQYF
v_call: TRBV5-1
j_call: TRBJ2-3

cdr3_aa: CSARTLGEQFF
v_call: TRBV20-1
j_call: TRBJ2-1

cdr3_aa: CASSRWSYNEQFF
v_call: TRBV6-2/TRBV6-3
j_call: TRBJ2-1

cdr3_aa: CSARATLGGDYTDTQYF
v_call: TRBV20-1
j_call: TRBJ2-3

cdr3_aa: CASGRLGQETQYF
v_call: TRBV25-1
j_call: TRBJ2-5

cdr3_aa: CASSLGQQGYEQYF
v_call: TRBV12-3/TRBV12-4
j_call: TRBJ2-7

cdr3_aa: CASSLVKKQETQYF
v_call: TRBV5-5
j_call: TRBJ2-5

cdr3_aa: CASSYSTGRETQYF
v_call: TRBV6-2/TRBV6-3
j_call: TRBJ2-5

cdr3_aa: CASSSRESNQPQHF
v_call: TRBV27
j_call: TRBJ1-5

cdr3_aa: CASSHDNSPLHF
v_call: TRBV12-3/TRBV12-4
j_call: TRBJ1-6

cdr3_aa: CATSDAAGVSREQYF
v_call: TRBV24-1
j_call: TRBJ2-7

cdr3_aa: CASSYSGTSGIYNEQFF
v_call: TRBV6-5
j_call: TRBJ2-1

cdr3_aa: CASSLGEGVNIQYF
v_call: TRBV11-1
j_call: TRBJ2-4

cdr3_aa: CASSLSSGVGFGELFF
v_call: TRBV5-1
j_call: TRBJ2-2

cdr3_aa: CASSTRGQGNTGELFF
v_call: TRBV11-2
j_call: TRBJ2-2

cdr3_aa: CASSQVGRSLNSPLHF
v_call: TRBV4-3
j_call: TRBJ1-6

cdr3_aa: CASSLRSGGTAQTTGELFF
v_call: TRBV12-3/TRBV12-4
j_call: TRBJ2-2

cdr3_aa: CASSLGGLAGQYF
v_call: TRBV7-2
j_call: TRBJ2-7

cdr3_aa: CASSLQLSSYNEQFF
v_call: TRBV5-1
j_call: TRBJ2-1

cdr3_aa: CASSSSNEKLFF
v_call: TRBV5-1
j_call: TRBJ1-4

cdr3_aa: CASSLGPEKLFF
v_call: TRBV5-1
j_call: TRBJ1-4

cdr3_aa: CASSVGPGPSYGYTF
v_call: TRBV6-4
j_call: TRBJ1-2

cdr3_aa: CASTPRGQQNYGYTF
v_call: TRBV6-1
j_call: TRBJ1-2

cdr3_aa: CASSQQATIGRVIRNEQFF
v_call: TRBV4-2
j_call: TRBJ2-1

cdr3_aa: CASLQGGTVAGELFF
v_call: TRBV5-1
j_call: TRBJ2-2

cdr3_aa: CASSEGTGPKGTEAFF
v_call: TRBV6-1
j_call: TRBJ1-1

cdr3_aa: CASSQDRDRVPPKRGYTF
v_call: TRBV4-2
j_call: TRBJ1-2

cdr3_aa: CASSITGTGGLETQYF
v_call: TRBV7-2
j_call: TRBJ2-5

cdr3_aa: CASSPLDTSGGETQYF
v_call: TRBV18
j_call: TRBJ2-5

cdr3_aa: CASSQERVQETQYF
v_call: TRBV7-9
j_call: TRBJ2-5

cdr3_aa: CSVRSYSNQPQHF
v_call: TRBV20-1
j_call: TRBJ1-5

cdr3_aa: CASSPISGVPDTQYF
v_call: TRBV18
j_call: TRBJ2-3

cdr3_aa: CASSQFGGRDYNEQFF
v_call: TRBV9
j_call: TRBJ2-1

cdr3_aa: CSARASTAGGWGEQFF
v_call: TRBV20-1
j_call: TRBJ2-1

cdr3_aa: CSAGSWGALYEQYF
v_call: TRBV20-1
j_call: TRBJ2-7

cdr3_aa: CASSERTGGTEAFF
v_call: TRBV5-1
j_call: TRBJ1-1

cdr3_aa: CASSLADGGGTYEQYF
v_call: TRBV6-1
j_call: TRBJ2-7

cdr3_aa: CASKPGLAPYEQYF
v_call: TRBV6-2/TRBV6-3
j_call: TRBJ2-7

cdr3_aa: CSARGGTSVSTDTQYF
v_call: TRBV20-1
j_call: TRBJ2-3

cdr3_aa: CASSYSMVDATQYF
v_call: TRBV6-5
j_call: TRBJ2-3

cdr3_aa: CSASPGTLGTDTQYF
v_call: TRBV20-1
j_call: TRBJ2-3

cdr3_aa: CAWELAGGSGELFF
v_call: TRBV30
j_call: TRBJ2-2

cdr3_aa: CASSSWTESTDTQYF
v_call: TRBV6-2/TRBV6-3
j_call: TRBJ2-3

cdr3_aa: CAGGRGQDEQFF
v_call: TRBV27
j_call: TRBJ2-1

cdr3_aa: CSARLPGLTGELFF
v_call: TRBV20-1
j_call: TRBJ2-2